This TCR beta chain was sequenced in a study of cytomegalovirus exposure and HLA in healthy donors. Study results and caveats: It was reported that TCR beta sequences correctly inferred the HLA-A and HLA-B alleles for most subjects. In an earlier analysis, productive rearrangement rates for most beta V segments clustered near 87% or 30%. The study designated 150 or so TCR beta chains cytomegalovirus-associated.

Primers: 60 Vbeta forward and 13 Jbeta reverse. Using immunoSEQ multiplex PCR, the repertoire was profiled, and TCRdb retains in-frame clones only, with some absent. The data hold 150,000 to 200,000 clones, with nearly 80% observed a single time. This clone has more than one count but fewer than ten. Its antigen remains unknown. Sequencing was done on a sample of PBMCs. This TCR derives from a female donor in good health and CMV-seronegative.

The CDR3 DNA reads as TGTGCCAGCACCCAGGGATACGGAAACACCATATATTTT. Amino acid sequence: CASTQGYGNTIYF. This rearrangement joins TRBV2 to TRBJ1-3; D might be TRBD1 (5 bases). This CDR3 spans 13 amino acids. V shed 7 bases and J shed 4 bases, with 11 bases lying between them. The germline V gene has CDR1 SNHLY and CDR2 FYNNEI.